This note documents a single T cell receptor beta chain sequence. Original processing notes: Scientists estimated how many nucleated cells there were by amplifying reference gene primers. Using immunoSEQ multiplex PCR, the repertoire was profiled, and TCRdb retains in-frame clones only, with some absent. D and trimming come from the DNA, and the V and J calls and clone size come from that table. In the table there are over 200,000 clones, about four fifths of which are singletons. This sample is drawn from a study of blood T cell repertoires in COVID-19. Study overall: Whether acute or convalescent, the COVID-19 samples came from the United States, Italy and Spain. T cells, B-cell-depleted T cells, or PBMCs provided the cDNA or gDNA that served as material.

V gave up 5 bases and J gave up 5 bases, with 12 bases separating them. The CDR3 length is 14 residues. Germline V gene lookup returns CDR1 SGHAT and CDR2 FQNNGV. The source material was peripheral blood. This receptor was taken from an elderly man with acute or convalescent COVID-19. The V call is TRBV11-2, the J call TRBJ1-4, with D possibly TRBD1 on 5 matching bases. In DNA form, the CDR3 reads TGTGCCAGCAGCCCTGGGGCCCCAAATGAAAAACTGTTTTTT. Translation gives CASSPGAPNEKLFF.